The clone carrying this TCR beta chain came up a few times. No antigen is known for it. The record originates from a study of OX40 agonist ivuxolimab in advanced cancers. At the level of the study: Administration of intravenous ivuxolimab to patients occurred every 2 weeks at 0.01 to 10 mg/kg. Aged roughly 20 to 85 with a mean of roughly 65 years, they were about 80% male.

Sequencing used immunoSEQ multiplex PCR; TCRdb keeps in-frame clones, though not all of them. The data show more than 65,000 clones, around 84% seen once. Notes on the study in general: Clonal expansion was seen in CD4+ and CD8+ blood T cells by week 6 at 0.1 to 3.0 mg/kg. Low normalized T-cell clonal expansion also characterized some of the nonresponders.

Losses at the gene ends were 5 bases for V and 2 bases for J; bases not matched to a gene: 9. CDR1 is MNHEY, CDR2 SVGAGI, per germline. This CDR3 contains 15 residues. The V and J genes are TRBV6-5 and TRBJ2-7; 7 bases are a match to TRBD1. This sequence originates from an adult with an advanced solid tumor such as melanoma, head and neck, liver or kidney cancer. Specimen: CD4+ or CD8+ T cells sorted from blood, collected in a trial of the OX40 agonist ivuxolimab. CDR3 sequence: CASSRAPGQTYEQYF. CDR3 sequence (DNA): TGTGCCAGCAGTCGTGCTCCGGGACAGACCTACGAGCAGTACTTC.